The source of this T cell receptor (beta chain) is a study of blood T cell repertoires in COVID-19. Across the study: Researchers got acute and convalescent COVID-19 samples from the United States, Italy and Spain. T cells, B-cell-depleted T cells, or PBMCs provided the cDNA or gDNA that served as material.

Libraries were prepared by immunoSEQ multiplex PCR; TCRdb keeps only in-frame clonotypes and omits some of them. The sample yields approximately 210,000 clones, roughly 87% seen once. The CDR3 loop spans 13 amino acids. Unmatched junction bases numbered 1, after V lost 0 bases and J lost 3 bases. The V gene's germline CDR1 is GTSNPN and CDR2 SVGIG (reference sequence). This chain connects TRBV30 to TRBJ1-2; 7 bases fit TRBD1. Sequences were obtained from PBMCs or T cells enriched from blood (not recorded which). This receptor was identified in a woman aged 25-40 years who had recovered from COVID-19. This CDR3 reads CAWSVGQYYGYTF. The CDR3 coding sequence is TGTGCCTGGAGTGTGGGACAGTACTATGGCTACACCTTC.